These 13 T cell receptor beta chains share one sample of origin, sequenced in a study of T cell repertoires in cytomegalovirus infection. No antigen is known for these receptors. One entry per CDR3 protein, called by TCRdb with MiXCR from the reads. The sample carries roughly 800,000 distinct CDR3 sequences, about 29% recorded once. The sequencing used cultured CD8+ T cells from PBMCs, collected from culture after CMV antigen stimulation. Source of these receptors: a human donor in good health (CMV status not recorded). Some clones in this sample may be carry-over from other donors' samples.

The gene calls are TRBV27 and TRBJ2-3; the D is unclear. Germline loops: CDR1 MNHEY, CDR2 SMNVEV (reference sequence). V was cut by 7 bases and J by 2 bases, with 13 bases left in between. The CDR3 is 14 residues long. CDR3 sequence: CASTPGVFTDTQYF. Written as DNA, the CDR3 is TGTGCCAGCACCCCTGGGGTCTTCACAGATACGCAGTATTTT.

The chain has TRBV6-6 and TRBJ1-5, with D tentatively TRBD1 (5 bases). V dropped 4 bases and J dropped 2 bases, with 15 bases sitting between them. Germline CDR1 is MNHNY and CDR2 is SVGAGI (reference sequence). The CDR3 extends over 16 amino acids. The CDR3 loop reads CASSSSTGIGNQPQHF. As DNA, the CDR3 is TGTGCCAGCAGTTCATCTACAGGAATTGGCAATCAGCCCCAGCATTTT.

This clonotype was detected only a few times. This chain links TRBV4-1 with TRBJ1-5; D is unresolved. CDR1 MGHRA and CDR2 YSYEKL come from the germline V gene. The CDR3 consists of 15 residues. Trimming took off 4 bases at V and 0 bases at J, with 10 bases between the two ends. The CDR3 region has the DNA TGCGCCAGCAGCCCGTCGATATCTAGCAATCAGCCCCAGCATTTT. Translation: CASSPSISSNQPQHF.

A few counts support this clonotype. CDR3 sequence (DNA): TGTGCCAGCAGCCAACCGGGGCTGGCCACTGAAGCTTTCTTT. Its translation is CASSQPGLATEAFF. This chain connects TRBV4-2 to TRBJ1-1, with a possible D match to TRBD1 (5 bases). This CDR3 spans 14 amino acids. The germline V gene has CDR1 LGHNA and CDR2 YNFKEQ. The ends were cut back, 2 bases at V and 4 bases at J, with 11 bases in the middle.

This chain uses TRBV12-3 or TRBV12-4 with TRBJ1-2, with D hard to call. The CDR3 totals 14 residues. V was pared by 2 bases and J by 2 bases, with 9 bases between. The CDR3 bases are TGTGCCAGCAGTTTACCTCTTGCAAACTATGGCTACACCTTC. This sequence encodes CASSLPLANYGYTF.

The V call is TRBV6-2 or TRBV6-3, the J call TRBJ1-1; 11 bases agree with TRBD1. V shed 2 bases, J shed 5 bases, and the junction held 4 bases outside the gene matches. Germline CDR1 reads MNHEY; CDR2 reads SVGEGT. The CDR3 is made up of 15 amino acids. The CDR3 reads CASSYPGQGATEAFF. The CDR3 coding sequence is TGTGCCAGCAGTTACCCTGGACAGGGGGCTACTGAAGCTTTCTTT.

In this sample, this clonotype turned up a few times. V gene TRBV7-9 combines with J gene TRBJ2-7, with D unclear. Germline assignment: CDR1 SEHNR and CDR2 FQNEAQ (reference sequence). V lost 5 bases and J 3 bases, leaving 8 bases between the germline ends. The CDR3 is made up of 12 amino acids. The CDR3 bases are TGTGCCAGCAGCAAAGGTAGCTACGAGCAGTACGTC. It specifies CASSKGSYEQYV.

This clonotype appeared a few times. The chain recombines TRBV7-6 with TRBJ1-5; TRBD1 agrees at 7 bases. With V trimmed by 5 bases and J by 0 bases, 7 bases remained unmatched. Germline CDR1 SGHVS, CDR2 FNYEAQ. The CDR3 sequence is 16 residues long. CDR3 in amino acids: CASSRSGQDSNQPQHF. DNA of the CDR3: TGTGCCAGCAGCCGGAGCGGACAGGATAGCAATCAGCCCCAGCATTTT.

The chain joins TRBV19 to TRBJ2-2; D may be TRBD2 (6 bases). Germline-derived CDR1 and CDR2 are LNHDA and SQIVND (reference sequence). V was trimmed by 1 base and J by 0 bases, leaving 9 bases between them. This CDR3 contains 16 residues. As DNA, the CDR3 is TGTGCCAGTAGTATAGTTGGAGGGCCGAACACCGGGGAGCTGTTTTTT. This sequence encodes CASSIVGGPNTGELFF.

The chain has TRBV4-1 and TRBJ2-3; weak D call: TRBD2 (5 bases). Germline-derived CDR1 and CDR2 are MGHRA and YSYEKL. The CDR3 spans 16 residues. Trimming shortened V by 2 bases and J by 2 bases, and 14 bases separated the two germline ends. The CDR3 nucleotides are TGCGCCAGCAGCCAACCCGGACTGATACTCACAGATACGCAGTATTTT. Translation gives CASSQPGLILTDTQYF.

The sample holds a few counts of this clonotype. The chain combines TRBV27 with TRBJ1-2, with D tentatively TRBD1 (5 bases). V was shortened by 5 bases and J by 1 base, with 20 bases between the two germline ends. Germline CDR1 is MNHEY and CDR2 is SMNVEV (reference sequence). The CDR3 loop spans 17 amino acids. CDR3 sequence (DNA): TGTGCCAGCAGTCGGAGAGGAGGGGCGAATATTAACTATGGCTACACCTTC. It yields the protein CASSRRGGANINYGYTF.

This chain joins TRBV6-2 or TRBV6-3 and TRBJ2-2; 10 nucleotides match TRBD1. The CDR3 runs to 14 residues. CDR1 and CDR2 from the germline V gene are MNHEY and SVGEGT. V lost 8 bases, J lost 5 bases, and 5 bases stayed unmatched. This CDR3 is CASGTGVPTGELFF. Here the CDR3 DNA reads TGTGCCAGCGGGACAGGGGTTCCGACCGGGGAGCTGTTTTTT.

The table lists this clonotype with a few counts. This chain joins TRBV27 and TRBJ2-5; 10 nucleotides agree with TRBD2. The V gene end was trimmed by 5 bases and the J gene end by 2 bases; junction bases not matched to a gene: 14. Germline CDR1 MNHEY, CDR2 SMNVEV (reference sequence). This CDR3 comprises 18 residues. The CDR3 DNA is TGTGCCAGCAGTCCTATCGCTCCCGGACTAGCGGATCAAGAGACCCAGTACTTC. It yields the protein CASSPIAPGLADQETQYF.